This TCR beta chain came from a study of breast tumors, draining lymph nodes, adjacent tissues. The study's findings and limits: Compared with lymph nodes, tumors were less diverse; compared with nontumor tissue, more.

At least ten counts were recorded for this clonotype. Its specificity is unknown. Samples came from axillary lymph nodes draining the breast cancer. The CDR3 extends over 15 amino acids. The V and J ends lost 4 bases and 8 bases, in that order; junction bases with no gene match: 10. Germline V gene sequence: CDR1 SEHNR, CDR2 FQNEAQ (reference sequence). TCRdb passed the multiplex PCR reads through MiXCR, listing each CDR3 protein once. The table lists 150,000 to 200,000 distinct CDR3 sequences, 25% to 40% of them singletons. This TCR came from a female donor with breast cancer. Some clones in this sample may be carry-over from other donors' samples. Sequenced material: axillary lymph node tissue. V usage is TRBV7-9 and J usage is TRBJ1-4, with 7 nucleotides matching TRBD1. Here the CDR3 DNA reads TGTGCCAGCAGCTCTCTCAGGGGGATGGAGGAAAAACTGTTTTTT. Translating it yields CASSSLRGMEEKLFF. Filled out from reference TRBV7-9 and TRBJ1-4, the complete variable domain reads DTGVSQNPRHKITKRGQNVTFRCDPISEHNRLYWYRQTLGQGPEFLTYFQNEAQLEKSRLLSDRFSAERPKGSFSTLEIQRTEQGDSAMYLCASSSLRGMEEKLFFGSGTQLSVL.